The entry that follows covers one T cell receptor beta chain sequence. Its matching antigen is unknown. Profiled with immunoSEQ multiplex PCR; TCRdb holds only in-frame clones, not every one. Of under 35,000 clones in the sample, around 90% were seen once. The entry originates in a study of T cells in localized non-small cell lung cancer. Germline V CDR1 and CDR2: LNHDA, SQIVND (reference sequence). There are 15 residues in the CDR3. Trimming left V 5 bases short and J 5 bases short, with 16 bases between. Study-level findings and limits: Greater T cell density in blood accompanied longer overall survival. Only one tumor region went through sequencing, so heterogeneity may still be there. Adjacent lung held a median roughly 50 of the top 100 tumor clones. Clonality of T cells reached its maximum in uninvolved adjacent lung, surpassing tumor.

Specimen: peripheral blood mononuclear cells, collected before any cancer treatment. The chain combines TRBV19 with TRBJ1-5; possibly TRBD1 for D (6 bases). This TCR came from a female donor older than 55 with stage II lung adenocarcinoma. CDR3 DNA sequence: TGTGCCAGTAGTCCGAACACAGGGCGCCATCAGCCCCAGCATTTT. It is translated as CASSPNTGRHQPQHF. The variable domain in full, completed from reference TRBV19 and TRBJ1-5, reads DGGITQSPKYLFRKEGQNVTLSCEQNLNHDAMYWYRQDPGQGLRLIYYSQIVNDFQKGDIAEGYSVSREKKESFPLTVTSAQKNPTAFYLCASSPNTGRHQPQHFGDGTRLSIL.